Below are 28 T cell receptor beta chains sequenced from a single sample in a study of cytomegalovirus exposure and HLA in healthy donors. PCR was performed using 60 Vbeta and 13 Jbeta primers. Some clones are missing from TCRdb's copy, which holds only in-frame ones; the method was immunoSEQ multiplex PCR. The sample carries fewer than 200,000 clones, less than 85% recorded once. The sequencing sample was made of PBMCs. The receptor set was obtained from a male donor in good health and CMV-seronegative.

The V call is TRBV9, the J call TRBJ1-1, with 9 bases lining up with TRBD1. The germline CDR1 and CDR2 sequences are SGDLS and YYNGEE. This CDR3 has 16 residues. The V segment lost 0 bases and the J segment 6 bases; nucleotides outside the gene matches: 9. CDR3 sequence reads: CASSVGGTGFVAEAFF. The CDR3 bases are TGTGCCAGCAGCGTAGGTGGGACAGGGTTTGTTGCTGAAGCTTTCTTT.

The chain has TRBV4-3 and TRBJ1-2, with TRBD1 as a possible D gene (5 bases). CDR3 length: 14 amino acids. Trimming removed 0 bases from V and 5 bases from J, with 10 bases in between. The germline V gene encodes CDR1 LGHNA and CDR2 YSLEER. Here the CDR3 reads CASSQDREGYGYTF. The DNA for the CDR3 is TGCGCCAGCAGCCAAGACAGGGAGGGGTATGGCTACACCTTC.

This chain connects TRBV5-1 to TRBJ2-4; 10 nucleotides agree with TRBD1. The germline CDR1 and CDR2 sequences are SGHRS and YFSETQ. The CDR3 is made up of 15 amino acids. The trim removed 0 bases at V and 8 bases at J, leaving 5 bases unmatched. The CDR3 protein is CASSLVTGGSDIQYF. For the CDR3, the DNA is TGCGCCAGCAGCTTGGTGACAGGGGGCTCGGACATTCAGTACTTC. The variable domain in full, completed from reference TRBV5-1 and TRBJ2-4, reads KAGVTQTPRYLIKTRGQQVTLSCSPISGHRSVSWYQQTPGQGLQFLFEYFSETQRNKGNFPGRFSGRQFSNSRSEMNVSTLELGDSALYLCASSLVTGGSDIQYFGAGTRLSVL.

As DNA, the CDR3 is TGTGCCAGCAGCGCAGACCTAGCGGGGGAGCAGTACTTC. Translating it yields CASSADLAGEQYF. The chain links TRBV9 to TRBJ2-5, with TRBD2 matching 10 bases. The CDR3 length is 13 residues. CDR1 and CDR2 (germline): SGDLS, YYNGEE. J was trimmed by 11 bases and V by 3 bases; bases with no gene match: 7. The variable domain in full, with the rest retrieved from reference TRBV9 and TRBJ2-5, is DSGVTQTPKHLITATGQRVTLRCSPRSGDLSVYWYQQSLDQGLQFLIQYYNGEERAKGNILERFSAQQFPDLHSELNLSSLELGDSALYFCASSADLAGEQYFGPGTRLLVL.

The rearrangement uses TRBV6-5 and TRBJ2-7; 9 nucleotides match TRBD1. The V gene end was trimmed by 4 bases and the J gene end by 2 bases; junction bases not matched to a gene: 3. The CDR3 runs to 14 residues. Germline CDR1 is MNHEY and CDR2 is SVGAGI. The DNA of the CDR3 is TGTGCCAGCAGTTTGACAGGGGGGCCCTACGAGCAGTACTTC. Its protein product is CASSLTGGPYEQYF.

This clone was detected a few times. The rearrangement uses TRBV5-1 and TRBJ2-6; 10 bases agree with TRBD1. This CDR3 is built from 18 residues. Per the germline V gene, CDR1 is SGHRS and CDR2 is YFSETQ. V shed 4 bases, J shed 0 bases, and the junction held 7 bases outside the gene matches. The CDR3 DNA reads TGCGCCAGCAGCAACGCGGGACAGGGGATCTCTGGGGCCAACGTCCTGACTTTC. Amino acids: CASSNAGQGISGANVLTF.

This clone has only a few counts. The J gene is TRBJ1-6, the V gene TRBV5-1; the match to TRBD1 covers 8 bases. V dropped 4 bases and J dropped 2; count of bases not matched to a gene: 11. The CDR3 is 18 amino acids. The germline V gene encodes CDR1 SGHRS and CDR2 YFSETQ. The CDR3, as DNA: TGCGCCAGCAGCAACATCCAGACAGGGGAGGCCTATAATTCACCCCTCCACTTT. It encodes CASSNIQTGEAYNSPLHF.

The chain recombines TRBV28 with TRBJ1-2; D not certain. There are 12 residues in the CDR3. V dropped 4 bases and J dropped 8 bases, with 11 bases sitting between them. The germline CDR1 and CDR2 sequences are MDHEN and SYDVKM. The CDR3 nucleotides are TGTGCCAGCAGTTCAAGTAGCGGGGGCTACACCTTC. It is translated as CASSSSSGGYTF.

On this clone: Within the sample, other DNA sequences also encode this same CDR3. The rearrangement joins TRBV28 to TRBJ1-1; D might be TRBD1 (5 bases). The CDR3 spans 14 residues. Trimming stripped 6 bases from V and 1 base from J, with 12 bases between. The germline V gene has CDR1 MDHEN and CDR2 SYDVKM. CDR3 sequence (DNA): TGTGCCAGCAGGGGGCAGCCAAAGAACACTGAAGCTTTCTTT. Encoded protein: CASRGQPKNTEAFF.

V gene TRBV9 combines with J gene TRBJ1-3; possible D gene TRBD1, 5 bases. The germline CDR1 and CDR2 sequences are SGDLS and YYNGEE. This CDR3 spans 16 amino acids. V was clipped by 2 bases and J by 0 bases, with 12 bases between them. CDR3 residues: CASSVTDKVSGNTIYF. Here the CDR3 DNA reads TGTGCCAGCAGCGTTACGGACAAAGTCTCTGGAAACACCATATATTTT. Together with reference TRBV9 and TRBJ1-3, the CDR3 gives the full variable domain: DSGVTQTPKHLITATGQRVTLRCSPRSGDLSVYWYQQSLDQGLQFLIQYYNGEERAKGNILERFSAQQFPDLHSELNLSSLELGDSALYFCASSVTDKVSGNTIYFGEGSWLTVV.

The chain employs TRBV5-4 and TRBJ2-5; 10 bases align to TRBD2. The J segment lost 3 bases and the V segment lost 9 bases, leaving 5 bases of the junction unmatched. Germline lookup yields CDR1 SGHNT and CDR2 YYREEE (reference sequence). The length of the CDR3 is 13 residues. The CDR3 DNA is TGTGCCACAGGACTAGCGGAAGAAGAGACCCAGTACTTC. Amino acid sequence: CATGLAEEETQYF.

The rearrangement links TRBV30 to TRBJ2-5; 11 bases agree with TRBD2. Germline V gene data show CDR1 as GTSNPN and CDR2 as SVGIG (reference sequence). V lost 8 bases and J lost 6; bases outside the gene matches: 14. The CDR3 is 15 amino acids. CDR3 nucleotide sequence: TGTGCCCGTTCGCCGGGACTAGCGGCCTGGCAGACCCAGTACTTC. Translating gives CARSPGLAAWQTQYF. Drawing the rest from reference TRBV30 and TRBJ2-5, the complete variable domain is SQTIHQWPATLVQPVGSPLSLECTVEGTSNPNLYWYRQAAGRGLQLLFYSVGIGQISSEVPQNLSASRPQDRQFILSSKKLLLSDSGFYLCARSPGLAAWQTQYFGPGTRLLVL.

This chain links TRBV20-1 with TRBJ1-2, with D unclear. CDR1 is DFQATT, CDR2 SNEGSKA, per germline (reference sequence). The CDR3 runs to 9 residues. V lost 5 bases and J lost 8, with 6 bases in between. CDR3 DNA: TGCAGTGCTCCCCAGGGCTACACCTTC. Encoded protein: CSAPQGYTF.

The rearrangement links TRBV5-1 to TRBJ2-5; D is ambiguous. CDR3 length: 16 amino acids. The V gene lost 2 bases and the J gene lost 5 bases, with 19 bases spanning the gap. Germline CDR1 SGHRS, CDR2 YFSETQ. The CDR3 DNA follows: TGCGCCAGCAGCTTTACCCCGCCCCCGCCGGTGGAGACCCAGTACTTC. Its translation is CASSFTPPPPVETQYF.

This clone has just one count. The chain carries TRBV7-2 and TRBJ2-1; 7 nucleotides agree with TRBD2. The CDR3 has 16 residues. Germline-derived CDR1 and CDR2 are SGHTA and FQGNSA. V was clipped by 1 base and J by 2 bases; unmatched bases: 5. Here the CDR3 reads CASSLVAAGAYNEQFF. CDR3 bases: TGTGCCAGCAGCTTAGTTGCTGCGGGGGCCTACAATGAGCAGTTCTTC.

This clone occurred a few times. CDR3 amino acids: CASSLYPSGNYNEQFF. In DNA, the CDR3 is TGTGCCAGCAGCTTATACCCTAGCGGGAATTACAATGAGCAGTTCTTC. The V gene is TRBV7-3, the J gene TRBJ2-1; TRBD2 agrees at 9 bases. The CDR3 is made up of 16 amino acids. Germline loops: CDR1 SGHTA, CDR2 FQGTGA. Trimming took 2 bases from V and 4 from J; bases not matched to a gene: 6.

For the CDR3, the DNA is TGTGCCAGCAGCTTGGCCCCGACTGTATCCTACGAGCAGTACTTC. Translating gives CASSLAPTVSYEQYF. This chain joins TRBV5-4 and TRBJ2-7, with D unclear. Germline V gene sequence: CDR1 SGHNT, CDR2 YYREEE (reference sequence). The V end was cut by 0 bases, the J end by 1 base, with 11 bases between. The CDR3 spans 15 residues.

The V and J genes are TRBV14 and TRBJ1-2; D possibly corresponds to TRBD1 (5 bases). From germline, CDR1 is SGHDN and CDR2 FVKESK. This CDR3 spans 16 amino acids. V was pared by 1 base and J by 5 bases, with 17 bases between. CDR3 amino acids: CASSQVGQGHGYGYTF. The CDR3 DNA sequence: TGTGCCAGCAGCCAAGTTGGTCAGGGCCATGGGTATGGCTACACCTTC.

The chain recombines TRBV6-5 with TRBJ2-1, with 8 bases that match TRBD2. The CDR3 has 15 amino acids. Trimming took 6 bases from V and 4 from J; bases not matched to a gene: 8. Germline assignment: CDR1 MNHEY and CDR2 SVGAGI. The CDR3 DNA reads TGTGCCAGCAGCCGGGGGGGAGGGACTTACAATGAGCAGTTCTTC. Protein sequence: CASSRGGGTYNEQFF.

This chain joins TRBV4-2 and TRBJ2-3, with 10 bases matching TRBD2. The length of the CDR3 is 19 residues. V lost 0 bases, J lost 0 bases, and 9 bases stayed unmatched. CDR1 LGHNA and CDR2 YNFKEQ come from the germline V gene. The CDR3 loop reads CASSQDPSGSYSSTDTQYF. The DNA of the CDR3 is TGTGCCAGCAGCCAAGATCCTAGCGGGAGCTACTCTAGCACAGATACGCAGTATTTT.

The chain links TRBV28 to TRBJ1-1, with D unresolved. Trimming pared 10 bases from V and 8 bases from J, leaving 26 bases between. This CDR3 is built from 15 residues. Germline lookup yields CDR1 MDHEN and CDR2 SYDVKM. CDR3 sequence (DNA): TGTGCCACCTACCGACGCCCAAAAGACGTAGCGGAAGCTTTCTTT. Translating it yields CATYRRPKDVAEAFF.

V and J are TRBV18 and TRBJ1-5, with TRBD1 matching 7 bases. Germline V gives CDR1 KGHSH, CDR2 LQKENI. V was clipped by 3 bases and J by 6 bases; unmatched bases: 11. The CDR3 has 16 amino acids. CDR3 sequence reads: CASSPGSDRAGQPQHF. The CDR3 coding sequence is TGTGCCAGCTCACCGGGGTCAGACAGGGCCGGTCAGCCCCAGCATTTT.

The chain combines TRBV10-3 with TRBJ1-1; 7 bases align to TRBD1. From germline, CDR1 is ENHRY and CDR2 SYGVKD. This CDR3 contains 15 residues. The J segment lost 0 bases and the V segment lost 1 base, leaving 2 bases of the junction unmatched. The CDR3 DNA follows: TGTGCCATCAGTGAGTGGGGACAGCTGAACACTGAAGCTTTCTTT. As protein: CAISEWGQLNTEAFF.

The chain has TRBV5-1 and TRBJ1-3, with 8 bases matching TRBD1. The CDR3 extends over 15 amino acids. Germline V gene lookup returns CDR1 SGHRS and CDR2 YFSETQ. V was pared by 2 bases and J by 4 bases, with 5 bases of the junction left unmatched. The CDR3 here is CASSFGQGSGNTIYF. In DNA, the CDR3 is TGCGCCAGCAGCTTCGGACAGGGTTCCGGAAACACCATATATTTT.

The rearrangement joins TRBV11-1 to TRBJ2-7; unclear D gene. CDR1 and CDR2 (germline): SGHAT, FQDESV (reference sequence). CDR3 size: 15 residues. Trimming left V 1 base short and J 2 bases short, with 12 bases between. CDR3 sequence: CASSLVGHGTYEQYF. The CDR3 DNA follows: TGTGCCAGCAGCTTAGTTGGGCACGGAACCTACGAGCAGTACTTC.

The J gene is TRBJ1-1, the V gene TRBV7-2; D ambiguous. This CDR3 is 14 amino acids long. V dropped 1 base and J dropped 1 base, with 7 bases sitting between them. Germline values: CDR1 SGHTA, CDR2 FQGNSA. As DNA, the CDR3 is TGTGCCAGCAGCTTAGGGCACCCGAACACTGAAGCTTTCTTT. It specifies CASSLGHPNTEAFF.

The rearrangement joins TRBV11-1 to TRBJ1-6; D is unclear. Germline CDR1 reads SGHAT; CDR2 reads FQDESV (reference sequence). V dropped 5 bases and J dropped 7 bases, with 9 bases sitting between them. The CDR3 runs to 13 residues. The CDR3 loop is CASSPHMNSPLHF. CDR3 DNA: TGTGCCAGCAGCCCTCACATGAATTCACCCCTCCACTTT.

This clone showed up just once. The V call is TRBV6-1, the J call TRBJ1-5; the D gene is possibly TRBD1 (5 bases). The CDR3 sequence is 15 residues long. Germline CDR1 MNHNS, CDR2 SASEGT. V lost 11 bases to trimming and J lost 6 bases, with 23 bases between them. This chain's CDR3 is CAAAQPGGFGQPQHF. CDR3 coding DNA: TGTGCCGCAGCTCAACCCGGGGGATTTGGTCAGCCCCAGCATTTT.